Listed below are T cell receptor beta chains from one sample, sequenced in a study of cytomegalovirus exposure and HLA in healthy donors. The table came from immunoSEQ multiplex PCR; TCRdb's copy has only in-frame clones and leaves some out. The sample shows some 200,000 clones, roughly 84% of them seen only once. The sequencing input was PBMCs. These receptors were collected from a man aged 45-65 years in good health and CMV-seronegative. The conserved cysteine and the conserved F or W are not part of the CDR3 here.

TRBV7-9	ASSLVGGRGTDTQY
TRBV2	ASRERQGLPKNIQY
TRBV21-1	ASSSRSGNGYT
TRBV19	ASSIVLGSGELF
TRBV5-1	ASSNGQGVYNEQF
TRBV7-3	ASSPSGSTGELF
TRBV7-3	ASSSLTGGEQY
TRBV6-5	ASSYSGLQY
TRBV2	ASSEGGGGELF
TRBV5-8	ASSLGIGRAEGYT
TRBV6-1	ASSEFSGFGNEQF
TRBV5-1	ASSLASVTGELF
TRBV27	ASSLGPPRYNEQF
TRBV28	ASSQTGPGGYT
TRBV28	ASSPTSVSYEQY
TRBV11-2	ASSLARNTEAF
TRBV5-1	ASSPGTGVWTEAF
TRBV5-6	ASSLFYRGAYEQY
TRBV5-8	ASSQVSGNTIY
TRBV28	ASSSPGGNTGELF
TRBV27	ASSPTDSYNEKLF
TRBV7-9	ASSLLTSGRHEQF